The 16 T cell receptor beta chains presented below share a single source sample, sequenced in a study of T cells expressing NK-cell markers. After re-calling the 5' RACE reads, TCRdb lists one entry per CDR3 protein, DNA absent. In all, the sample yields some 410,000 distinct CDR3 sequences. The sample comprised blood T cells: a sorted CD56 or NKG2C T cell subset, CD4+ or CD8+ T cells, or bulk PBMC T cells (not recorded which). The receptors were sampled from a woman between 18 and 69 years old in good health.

The CDR3 loop reads CSAPDLTGELFF. V and J are TRBV20-1 and TRBJ2-2. Germline V CDR1 and CDR2: DFQATT, SNEGSKA (reference sequence). CDR3 length equals 12 residues.

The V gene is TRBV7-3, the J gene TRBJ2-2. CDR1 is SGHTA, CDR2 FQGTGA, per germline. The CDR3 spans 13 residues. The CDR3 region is CASSLLGVGELFF.

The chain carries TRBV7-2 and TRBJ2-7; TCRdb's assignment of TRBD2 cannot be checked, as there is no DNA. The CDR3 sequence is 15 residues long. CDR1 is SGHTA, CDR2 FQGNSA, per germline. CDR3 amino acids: CASSLAPSRMGEQYF. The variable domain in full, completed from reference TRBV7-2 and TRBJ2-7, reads GAGVSQSPSNKVTEKGKDVELRCDPISGHTALYWYRQSLGQGLEFLIYFQGNSAPDKSGLPSDRFSAERTGGSVSTLTIQRTQQEDSAVYLCASSLAPSRMGEQYFGPGTRLTVT.

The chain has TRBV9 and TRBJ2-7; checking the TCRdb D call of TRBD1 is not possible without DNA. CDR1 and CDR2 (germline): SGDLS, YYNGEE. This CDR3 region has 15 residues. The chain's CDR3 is CASSVVPESSYEQYF.

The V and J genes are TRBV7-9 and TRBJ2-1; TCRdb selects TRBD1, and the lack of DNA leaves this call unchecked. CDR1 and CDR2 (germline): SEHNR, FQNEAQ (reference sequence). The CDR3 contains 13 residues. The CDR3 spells CASSPGPAREQFF.

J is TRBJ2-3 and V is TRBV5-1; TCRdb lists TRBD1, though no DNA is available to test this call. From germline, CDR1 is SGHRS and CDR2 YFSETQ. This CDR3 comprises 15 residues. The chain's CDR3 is CASSRRTTSTDTQYF.

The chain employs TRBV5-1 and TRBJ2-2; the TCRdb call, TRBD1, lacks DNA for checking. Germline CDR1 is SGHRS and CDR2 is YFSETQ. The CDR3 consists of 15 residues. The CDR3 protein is CASTPGQGNTGELFF.

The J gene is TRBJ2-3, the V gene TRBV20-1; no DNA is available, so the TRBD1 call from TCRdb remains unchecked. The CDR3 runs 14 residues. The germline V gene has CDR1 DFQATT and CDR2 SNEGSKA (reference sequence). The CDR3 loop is CSATYHPPLDTQYF.

The CDR3 sequence: CATSGTYSNQPQHF. V usage is TRBV24-1 and J usage is TRBJ1-5. Germline lookup yields CDR1 KGHDR and CDR2 SFDVKD. The CDR3 sequence is 14 residues long.

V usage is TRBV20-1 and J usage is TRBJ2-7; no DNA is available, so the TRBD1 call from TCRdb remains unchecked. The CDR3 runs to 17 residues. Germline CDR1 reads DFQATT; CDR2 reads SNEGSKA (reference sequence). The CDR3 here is CSADNRVSSANSYEQYF.

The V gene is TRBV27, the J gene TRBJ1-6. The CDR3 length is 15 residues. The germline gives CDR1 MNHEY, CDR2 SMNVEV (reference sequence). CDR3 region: CASSLSGGIGSPLHF.

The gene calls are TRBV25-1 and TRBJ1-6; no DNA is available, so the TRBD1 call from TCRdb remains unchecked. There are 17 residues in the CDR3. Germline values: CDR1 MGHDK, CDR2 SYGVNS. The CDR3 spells CASRTGVVTPYNSPLHF. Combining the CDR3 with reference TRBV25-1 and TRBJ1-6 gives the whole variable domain EADIYQTPRYLVIGTGKKITLECSQTMGHDKMYWYQQDPGMELHLIHYSYGVNSTEKGDLSSESTVSRIRTEHFPLTLESARPSHTSQYLCASRTGVVTPYNSPLHFGNGTRLTVT.

CDR3 sequence: CAISFTGTSTDTQYF. The chain joins TRBV10-3 to TRBJ2-3; TCRdb designates TRBD1, a call that cannot be tested without DNA. Germline values: CDR1 ENHRY, CDR2 SYGVKD. The CDR3 runs 15 residues.

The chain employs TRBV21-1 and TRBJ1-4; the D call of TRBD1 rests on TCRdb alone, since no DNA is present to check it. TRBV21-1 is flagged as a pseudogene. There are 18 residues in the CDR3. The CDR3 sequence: CASSAGQGASDPGEKLFF.

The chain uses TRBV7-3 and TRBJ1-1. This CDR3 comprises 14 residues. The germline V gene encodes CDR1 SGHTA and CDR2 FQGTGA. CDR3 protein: CASSLHGPHTEAFF.

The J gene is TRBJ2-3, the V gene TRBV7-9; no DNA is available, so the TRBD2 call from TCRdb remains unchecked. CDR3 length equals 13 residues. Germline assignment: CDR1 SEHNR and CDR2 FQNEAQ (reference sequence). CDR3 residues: CASSYAGLDTQYF.